A selection of T cell receptor beta chains follows, all from one sample in a study of glioma-infiltrating T cells. MiXCR, run by TCRdb on the multiplex PCR reads, gives a single entry per CDR3 protein. The repertoire holds under 150,000 distinct CDR3 sequences, with roughly a quarter as singletons. Sequenced input: glioma tissue, nonneoplastic brain tissue, or PBMCs (not recorded which). These receptors were obtained from a human donor with low-grade glioma or glioblastoma, undergoing nonglioma brain surgery, or in good health (not recorded which). The CDR3 runs from the conserved cysteine through the conserved F or W. Fields, in order: CDR3 protein, CDR3 DNA, J gene, D gene, clone size, V gene. A D gene is named only where the DNA matches it firmly. The size field is filled for only some rows; it gives once, few, many or a size class.

CDR3aa: CASSSRQGDGYTF; CDR3nt: TGTGCCAGCAGCTCACGACAGGGCGATGGCTACACCTTC; j_gene: TRBJ1-2; d_gene: TRBD1; abundance: many; v_gene: TRBV7-9
CDR3aa: CASSRPSPGGQETQYF; CDR3nt: TGTGCCAGCAGCCGCCCCAGCCCCGGGGGCCAAGAGACCCAGTACTTC; j_gene: TRBJ2-5; d_gene: .; abundance: .; v_gene: TRBV3-1
CDR3aa: CASSQEGYKNTEAFF; CDR3nt: TGCGCCAGCAGCCAAGAAGGGTACAAGAACACTGAAGCTTTCTTT; j_gene: TRBJ1-1; d_gene: .; abundance: few; v_gene: TRBV4-1
CDR3aa: CASSQLAGLTDTQYF; CDR3nt: TGTGCCAGCAGCCAACTAGCGGGGCTCACAGATACGCAGTATTTT; j_gene: TRBJ2-3; d_gene: TRBD2; abundance: .; v_gene: TRBV14
CDR3aa: CASSSGITSTDTQYF; CDR3nt: TGCGCCAGCAGCTCCGGTATAACGAGCACAGATACGCAGTATTTT; j_gene: TRBJ2-3; d_gene: .; abundance: few; v_gene: TRBV5-1
CDR3aa: CASSLQLNTEAFF; CDR3nt: TGTGCCAGCAGCTTACAGCTGAACACTGAAGCTTTCTTT; j_gene: TRBJ1-1; d_gene: .; abundance: many; v_gene: TRBV7-2
CDR3aa: CASSRRGPGGYTF; CDR3nt: TGTGCCAGCAGCCGTCGGGGCCCGGGGGGCTACACCTTC; j_gene: TRBJ1-2; d_gene: .; abundance: few; v_gene: TRBV5-8
CDR3aa: CSAREMPASYNEQFF; CDR3nt: TGCAGTGCTAGAGAGATGCCAGCATCCTACAATGAGCAGTTCTTC; j_gene: TRBJ2-1; d_gene: .; abundance: few; v_gene: TRBV20-1
CDR3aa: CASSSRGDTQYF; CDR3nt: TGTGCCAGCAGTTCCAGGGGCGATACGCAGTATTTT; j_gene: TRBJ2-3; d_gene: .; abundance: many; v_gene: TRBV28
CDR3aa: CASGTVRGPQHF; CDR3nt: TGTGCCAGTGGTACGGTCCGAGGGCCCCAGCATTTT; j_gene: TRBJ1-5; d_gene: .; abundance: .; v_gene: TRBV12-3/TRBV12-4
CDR3aa: CATQRGGFTDTQYF; CDR3nt: TGTGCCACCCAGCGGGGGGGGTTCACAGATACGCAGTATTTT; j_gene: TRBJ2-3; d_gene: TRBD2; abundance: many; v_gene: TRBV6-1
CDR3aa: CASSQDRLGLNTEAFF; CDR3nt: TGTGCCAGCAGCCAAGATCGCCTCGGGCTGAACACTGAAGCTTTCTTT; j_gene: TRBJ1-1; d_gene: .; abundance: .; v_gene: TRBV4-2
CDR3aa: CSARDVAQINEQFF; CDR3nt: TGCAGTGCTAGAGATGTAGCTCAGATTAATGAGCAGTTCTTC; j_gene: TRBJ2-1; d_gene: .; abundance: many; v_gene: TRBV20-1
CDR3aa: CSVVLISMTAFF; CDR3nt: TGCAGCGTCGTCTTAATATCGATGACGGCTTTCTTT; j_gene: TRBJ1-1; d_gene: .; abundance: .; v_gene: TRBV29-1
CDR3aa: CASRATGELFF; CDR3nt: TGTGCCAGCCGGGCCACCGGGGAGCTGTTTTTT; j_gene: TRBJ2-2; d_gene: .; abundance: many; v_gene: TRBV2
CDR3aa: CASSPDRFMEANVLTF; CDR3nt: TGTGCCAGCTCACCGGACCGCTTCATGGAGGCCAACGTCCTGACTTTC; j_gene: TRBJ2-6; d_gene: .; abundance: .; v_gene: TRBV18
CDR3aa: CASSRQGRASDNEQFF; CDR3nt: TGTGCCAGCAGTCGTCAAGGGAGGGCGAGCGACAATGAGCAGTTCTTC; j_gene: TRBJ2-1; d_gene: TRBD2; abundance: .; v_gene: TRBV7-9
CDR3aa: CATGDSSTNGYTF; CDR3nt: TGTGCCACCGGGGACAGCTCCACCAACGGCTACACCTTC; j_gene: TRBJ1-2; d_gene: TRBD1; abundance: .; v_gene: TRBV24-1
CDR3aa: CASSVRGLDEKLFF; CDR3nt: TGTGCCAGCAGTGTTAGGGGGCTAGATGAAAAACTGTTTTTT; j_gene: TRBJ1-4; d_gene: TRBD1; abundance: few; v_gene: TRBV28
CDR3aa: CASTRTGLILADTQYF; CDR3nt: TGTGCCAGCACCCGGACAGGGCTAATTCTAGCGGATACGCAGTATTTT; j_gene: TRBJ2-3; d_gene: TRBD1; abundance: .; v_gene: TRBV5-1
CDR3aa: CATSRGPAKTDTQYF; CDR3nt: TGTGCCACCAGCAGAGGCCCAGCGAAGACAGATACGCAGTATTTT; j_gene: TRBJ2-3; d_gene: .; abundance: many; v_gene: TRBV15
CDR3aa: CASSQGRTGGNYGYTF; CDR3nt: TGCGCCAGCAGCCAGGGACGGACAGGGGGGAACTATGGCTACACCTTC; j_gene: TRBJ1-2; d_gene: TRBD1; abundance: .; v_gene: TRBV4-1
CDR3aa: CASSLGTSEGYTF; CDR3nt: TGTGCCAGCAGCTTGGGGACGAGTGAGGGCTACACCTTC; j_gene: TRBJ1-2; d_gene: .; abundance: .; v_gene: TRBV5-4
CDR3aa: CASSYDNEQFF; CDR3nt: TGTGCCAGCAGTTACGACAATGAGCAGTTCTTC; j_gene: TRBJ2-1; d_gene: .; abundance: many; v_gene: TRBV6-6
CDR3aa: CSAWEAGGRTTDTQYF; CDR3nt: TGCAGTGCTTGGGAAGCGGGGGGTCGAACCACAGATACGCAGTATTTT; j_gene: TRBJ2-3; d_gene: TRBD2; abundance: .; v_gene: TRBV20-1
CDR3aa: CASSLTGIYGYTF; CDR3nt: TGTGCCAGCAGCTTAACAGGGATCTATGGCTACACCTTC; j_gene: TRBJ1-2; d_gene: .; abundance: .; v_gene: TRBV7-3
CDR3aa: CASTIQPGQTYGYTF; CDR3nt: TGTGCCAGCACCATTCAACCGGGACAGACGTATGGCTACACCTTC; j_gene: TRBJ1-2; d_gene: TRBD1; abundance: many; v_gene: TRBV6-1
CDR3aa: CASRTWDYTDTQYF; CDR3nt: TGTGCCAGCAGGACGTGGGACTACACAGATACGCAGTATTTT; j_gene: TRBJ2-3; d_gene: TRBD2; abundance: many; v_gene: TRBV6-1
CDR3aa: CASSLEAGQATEAFF; CDR3nt: TGCGCCAGCAGCTTGGAGGCAGGTCAGGCCACTGAAGCTTTCTTT; j_gene: TRBJ1-1; d_gene: .; abundance: .; v_gene: TRBV5-1
CDR3aa: CASSYREGDTEAFF; CDR3nt: TGTGCCAGCAGTTACAGGGAGGGCGACACTGAAGCTTTCTTT; j_gene: TRBJ1-1; d_gene: .; abundance: many; v_gene: TRBV6-6
CDR3aa: CASSSPRKQHQETQYF; CDR3nt: TGTGCCAGCAGCTCACCTCGTAAACAGCACCAAGAGACCCAGTACTTC; j_gene: TRBJ2-5; d_gene: .; abundance: few; v_gene: TRBV3-1
CDR3aa: CSVYVNTEAFF; CDR3nt: TGCAGCGTTTACGTGAACACTGAAGCTTTCTTT; j_gene: TRBJ1-1; d_gene: .; abundance: few; v_gene: TRBV29-1